This T cell receptor (beta chain) was recovered during a study of identical twins. MiXCR, applied by TCRdb to the 5' RACE reads, yields one record per CDR3 protein. The sample shows around 450,000 distinct CDR3 sequences, approximately 15% of them seen only once. Notes on this clonotype: The antigen remains undetermined.

This CDR3 has 13 amino acids. CDR1 KGHSH and CDR2 LQKENI come from the germline V gene. V was trimmed by 2 bases and J by 10 bases, leaving 15 bases between them. Study-wide results and caveats: Twin pairs had excess sharing that was weaker in beta out-of-frame sequences. In cord blood, abundant beta clonotypes had fewer insertions; memory showed no trend.

The same specimen was also included in a second study, on yellow fever vaccine responses in identical twins.

The source material was CD4+ T cells sorted from blood. The chain employs TRBV18 and TRBJ2-7, with TRBD1 as a possible D gene (6 bases). This TCR was recovered from a woman between 18 and 29 years old in good health. The CDR3 region is CASSPEADSKQYF. In DNA, the CDR3 is TGTGCCAGCTCACCAGAGGCGGACAGCAAACAGTACTTC.